The 2 T cell receptor beta chains below were found in one sample sequenced in a study of T-cell reconstitution after alpha-beta-depleted transplantation in children. Library preparation (for TCRbeta) was performed with unique molecular identifiers. TCRdb re-analysed the PCR reads in MiXCR, keeping a single row per CDR3 protein. The sample lists approximately 400,000 distinct CDR3 sequences; 9.5% to 13% were seen once. Sequences were derived from PBMCs from the stem cell graft donor, sampled from the stem cell graft. The origin of the receptors is a human donor who donated a stem cell graft to a child with acute myeloid leukemia.

The chain uses TRBV5-1 and TRBJ1-1; D is possibly TRBD1 (5 bases). This CDR3 has 15 residues. V was clipped by 5 bases and J by 1 base, with 15 bases between them. The V gene's germline CDR1 is SGHRS and CDR2 YFSETQ. The CDR3 is CASSYGGSSNTEAFF. The CDR3 DNA reads as TGCGCCAGCAGTTATGGGGGGTCCTCGAACACTGAAGCTTTCTTT.

The chain employs TRBV30 and TRBJ2-1; D gene ambiguous. The CDR3 is made up of 13 amino acids. Germline V CDR1 and CDR2: GTSNPN, SVGIG (reference sequence). The V end lost 2 bases, the J end lost 4 bases, and 9 bases lay between the germline ends. CDR3 loop: CAWSRARYNEQFF. The DNA of the CDR3 is TGTGCCTGGAGTAGGGCCAGATACAATGAGCAGTTCTTC.